Described below is a single T cell receptor (beta chain) sequence and its context. Its target antigen remains unknown. No much larger clone exists at a distance of one base, and base qualities are not known. The data were obtained in a study of blood T cell repertoires in COVID-19 (dated by TCRdb to 2020 to 2021). For the wider study: Samples covering the acute and convalescent phases of COVID-19 were provided by collaborators in the United States, Italy and Spain. The prospective study material was composed of cDNA or gDNA derived from T cells, B-cell-depleted T cells, or PBMCs. The repertoires were released in a freely available public database intended as a resource for research on the immune response to SARS-CoV-2. Nearly every sample came with metadata listing a de-identified subject ID, COVID-19 status, age in years and sex. Where HLA class I and class II types were available, the types were taken from metadata supplied by the sample provider, not from assay-based typing. Samples were obtained from the ongoing ImmuneRACE study (first 160 participants) and from about 1,300 subjects provided by 6 global collaborators. Subjects who had been exposed to COVID-19, were actively infected with it, or had recovered from it provided the deeply sampled blood TCRbeta repertoires that made up the dataset.

The trim is 3 bases for V and 0 bases for J, with a gap of 15 bases between the germline ends. CDR1 SGHTA and CDR2 FQGNSA are derived from the germline V gene. Taken from cysteine to phenylalanine, the CDR3 has 17 residues. The only DNA kept is the CDR3, 51 bases in frame from the first base. Samples from volunteer blood donors who had recovered from COVID-19 were contributed by a second Seattle source. Each collaborating institution followed its own protocols to collect whole blood in K2EDTA tubes. For TCRbeta analysis, collaborator samples were shipped as frozen whole blood, as isolated PBMCs, or as DNA extracted from either sample type. Paper-wide results and their limitations: The amount of clinical and demographic metadata varied by source and participant and was provided uncurated.

TCRbeta CDR3 regions were amplified from genomic DNA by means of the immunoSEQ Assay, a bias-controlled multiplex PCR. The study's processing was this. Nucleated cell counts per sample were estimated from amplification of reference gene primers within the assay. To quantify the absolute abundance of each unique TCRbeta CDR3 rearrangement, sequence reads were collapsed and filtered. For each sample, productive Simpson clonality was calculated by taking the square root of Simpson's diversity index across productive rearrangements. TCRdb retrieved this table from immuneACCESS and kept in-frame rearrangements only. Not all clones are present; in checked studies, unresolved V genes account for under half, and no reason is known for the remainder. V, J and clone size are taken as reported in that table, and D and trimming were inferred from the DNA itself. The sample table lists around 140,000 clones, around 80% of them with a count of one. Roughly 3.6% of the sample comes from the top ten.

The sequenced material came from peripheral blood. The receptor comes from a man aged 65 to 85 who had recovered from COVID-19. Rearrangement joined TRBV7-2 to TRBJ2-1; TRBD2 is a weak D gene call, 6 bases matching. The CDR3 reads CASSLPAGLASYNEQFF. The nucleotide sequence is given as TGTGCCAGCAGCTTGCCCGCGGGACTTGCCTCCTACAATGAGCAGTTCTTC.